Below, one T cell receptor beta chain is given with its context. Assay used: immunoSEQ multiplex PCR; TCRdb lists only in-frame clones, some missing. The sample lists roughly 200,000 clones, approximately 80% seen once, with 9.5% to 12% in the top ten. The sample belongs to a study of blood T cell repertoires in COVID-19. The source is a woman aged 40 to 49 with COVID-19, enrolled during active disease. Input material: peripheral blood.

CDR3 region: CSVEKSGQNIQYF. Written as DNA, the CDR3 is TGCAGCGTTGAAAAGTCAGGCCAAAACATTCAGTACTTC. V gene TRBV29-1 combines with J gene TRBJ2-4; no reliable D call. The V gene lost 2 bases and the J gene lost 5 bases, with 10 bases spanning the gap. The CDR3 is made up of 13 amino acids. Germline V gene lookup returns CDR1 SQVTM and CDR2 ANQGSEA.